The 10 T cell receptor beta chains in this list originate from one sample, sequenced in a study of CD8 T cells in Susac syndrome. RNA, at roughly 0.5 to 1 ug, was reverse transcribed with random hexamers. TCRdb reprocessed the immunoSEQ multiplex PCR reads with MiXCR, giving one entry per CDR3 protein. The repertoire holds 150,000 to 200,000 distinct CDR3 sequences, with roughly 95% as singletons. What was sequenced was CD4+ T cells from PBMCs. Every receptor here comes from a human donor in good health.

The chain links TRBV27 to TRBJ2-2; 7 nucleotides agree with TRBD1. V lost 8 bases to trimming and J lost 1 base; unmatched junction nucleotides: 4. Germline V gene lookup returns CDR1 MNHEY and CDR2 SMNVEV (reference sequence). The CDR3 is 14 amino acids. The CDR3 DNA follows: TGTGCCAGCGCCGGGACAGTGAACACCGGGGAGCTGTTTTTT. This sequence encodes CASAGTVNTGELFF.

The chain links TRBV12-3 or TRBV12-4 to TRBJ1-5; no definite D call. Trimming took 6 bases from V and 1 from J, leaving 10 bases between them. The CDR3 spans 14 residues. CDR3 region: CASSAGDSNQPQHF. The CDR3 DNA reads TGTGCCAGCAGCGCAGGTGACAGCAATCAGCCCCAGCATTTT.

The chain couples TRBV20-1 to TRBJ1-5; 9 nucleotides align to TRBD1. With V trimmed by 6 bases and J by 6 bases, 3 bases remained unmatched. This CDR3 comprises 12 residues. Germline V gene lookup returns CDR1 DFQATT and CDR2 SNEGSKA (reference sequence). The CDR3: CSARDRVQPQHF. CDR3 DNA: TGCAGTGCACGGGACAGGGTTCAGCCCCAGCATTTT.

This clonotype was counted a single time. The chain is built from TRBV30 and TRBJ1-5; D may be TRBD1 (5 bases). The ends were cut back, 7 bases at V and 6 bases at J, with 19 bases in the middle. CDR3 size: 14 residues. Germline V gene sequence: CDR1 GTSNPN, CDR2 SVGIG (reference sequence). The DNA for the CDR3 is TGTGCCTTTTCGAGCCCCGAAAGGGGTCAGCCCCAGCATTTT. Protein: CAFSSPERGQPQHF. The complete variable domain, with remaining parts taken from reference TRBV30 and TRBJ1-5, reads SQTIHQWPATLVQPVGSPLSLECTVEGTSNPNLYWYRQAAGRGLQLLFYSVGIGQISSEVPQNLSASRPQDRQFILSSKKLLLSDSGFYLCAFSSPERGQPQHFGDGTRLSIL.

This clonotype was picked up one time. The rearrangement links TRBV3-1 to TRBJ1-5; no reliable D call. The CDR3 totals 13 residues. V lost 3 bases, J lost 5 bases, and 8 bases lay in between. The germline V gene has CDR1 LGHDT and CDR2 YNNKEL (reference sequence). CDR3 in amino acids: CASSQNPDQPQHF. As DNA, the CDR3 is TGTGCCAGCAGCCAGAACCCCGATCAGCCCCAGCATTTT.

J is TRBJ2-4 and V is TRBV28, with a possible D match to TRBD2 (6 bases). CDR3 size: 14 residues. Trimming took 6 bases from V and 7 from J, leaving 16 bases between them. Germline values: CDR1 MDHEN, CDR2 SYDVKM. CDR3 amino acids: CASSPRGSSNIQYF. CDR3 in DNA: TGTGCCAGCAGCCCCCGGGGGAGTTCGAACATTCAGTACTTC.

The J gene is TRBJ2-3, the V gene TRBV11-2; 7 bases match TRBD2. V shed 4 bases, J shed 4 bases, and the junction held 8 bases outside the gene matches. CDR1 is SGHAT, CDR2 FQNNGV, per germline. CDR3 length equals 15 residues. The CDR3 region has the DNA TGTGCCAGCAGCTCACAAGCGGGAATCTCAGATACGCAGTATTTT. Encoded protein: CASSSQAGISDTQYF.

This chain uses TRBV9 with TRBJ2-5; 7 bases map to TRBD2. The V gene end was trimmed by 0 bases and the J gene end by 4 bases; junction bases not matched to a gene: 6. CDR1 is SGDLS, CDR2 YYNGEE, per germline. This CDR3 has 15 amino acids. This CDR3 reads CASSVVGGGSETQYF. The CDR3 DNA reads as TGTGCCAGCAGCGTAGTGGGGGGAGGGTCAGAGACCCAGTACTTC.

The CDR3 sequence: CAWSGVVYNEQFF. CDR3 sequence (DNA): TGTGCCTGGAGTGGGGTGGTCTACAATGAGCAGTTCTTC. The chain employs TRBV30 and TRBJ2-1; D is unresolved. CDR3 length: 13 amino acids. Trimming took off 1 base at V and 3 bases at J, with 7 bases between the two ends. The germline CDR1 and CDR2 sequences are GTSNPN and SVGIG (reference sequence).

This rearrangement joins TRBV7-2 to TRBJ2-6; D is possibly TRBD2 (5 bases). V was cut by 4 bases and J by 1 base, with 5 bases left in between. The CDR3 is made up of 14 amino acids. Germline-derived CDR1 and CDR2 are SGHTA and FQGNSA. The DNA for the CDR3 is TGTGCCAGCAGCTGGAGGTCTGGGGCCAACGTCCTGACTTTC. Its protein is CASSWRSGANVLTF.